This is a list of T cell receptor beta chains from one sample in a study of CD8 T cells in ankylosing spondylitis. Each CDR3 protein gets one entry after TCRdb re-called the 5' RACE reads with MiXCR. The sample records roughly 450,000 distinct CDR3 sequences, roughly 26% being singletons. Specimen: blood, either unsorted or a sorted T cell fraction (not recorded which). The receptors derive from a male donor with ankylosing spondylitis. Each CDR3 is given with its conserved first and last residue. D genes are given only for firm matches. Where a row states a size, it is once, few, many or the class of an expanded clone; other rows omit it.

TRBV28,NA,NA,TRBJ1-1,TGTGCCAGCCAGAATTTTCACACTGAAGCTTTCTTT,CASQNFHTEAFF
TRBV12-3/TRBV12-4,many,NA,TRBJ2-1,TGTGCCAGCAGCCCCGGGCCCTACAATGAGCAGTTCTTC,CASSPGPYNEQFF
TRBV20-1,few,TRBD2,TRBJ2-1,TGCAGTGCTATTATAGGGCTAGCGGACAATGAGCAGTTCTTC,CSAIIGLADNEQFF
TRBV5-1,NA,TRBD2,TRBJ2-3,TGCGCCAGCAGCCTGGGGGGGTCCTCAGATACGCAGTATTTT,CASSLGGSSDTQYF
TRBV20-1,NA,TRBD1,TRBJ2-1,TGCAGTGCTAGAGATCCGGGACAGGGGGCGGCCAATGAGCAGTTCTTC,CSARDPGQGAANEQFF
TRBV5-1,few,NA,TRBJ1-2,TGCGCCAGCAGCCCGACCGATTACTATGGCTACACCTTC,CASSPTDYYGYTF
TRBV20-1,few,NA,TRBJ2-2,TGCAGTGCTCGACTAGACACCGGGGAGCTGTTTTTT,CSARLDTGELFF
TRBV20-1,few,TRBD1,TRBJ1-4,TGCAGTGTTTTGGACAGGGGAGGGGAAAAACTGTTTTTT,CSVLDRGGEKLFF
TRBV7-8,many,TRBD2,TRBJ2-1,TGTGCCAGCAGCTTCGGGACTAGCCGGGGGCAGTTCTTC,CASSFGTSRGQFF
TRBV19,NA,TRBD2,TRBJ2-2,TGTGCCAGTAGGAGGACTAGCGGCACCGGGGAGCTGTTTTTT,CASRRTSGTGELFF
TRBV7-9,NA,NA,TRBJ1-3,TGTGCCAGCAGCTTAGGCGCCGGTTACTCTGGAAACACCATATATTTT,CASSLGAGYSGNTIYF
TRBV12-3/TRBV12-4,NA,NA,TRBJ1-1,TGTGCCAGCAGTTTTTTTTCGAACACTGAAGCTTTCTTT,CASSFFSNTEAFF
TRBV7-2,NA,TRBD1,TRBJ2-7,TGTGCCAGCAGCACGTCTGGACAGGCCACCCTGGACGAGCAGTACTTC,CASSTSGQATLDEQYF
TRBV18,few,TRBD2,TRBJ2-1,TGTGCCAGCTCACCCGGGACTAGTGGGGAGCAGTTCTTC,CASSPGTSGEQFF
TRBV7-8,few,TRBD2,TRBJ2-1,TGTGCCAGCAGCTTAGATCTAGCGGAGATCCAGTACAATGAGCAGTTCTTC,CASSLDLAEIQYNEQFF
TRBV6-1,NA,NA,TRBJ1-5,TGTGCCAGCTCGAGCAGGGCAGCCGATAGCAATCAGCCCCAGCATTTT,CASSSRAADSNQPQHF
TRBV5-5,once,NA,TRBJ2-3,TGTGCCAGCAGCCCAGACCTCGGGGATACGCAGTATTTT,CASSPDLGDTQYF
TRBV20-1,NA,NA,TRBJ2-3,TGCAGTGCTAGAGCGTTACGAGGTGCGACAGATACGCAGTATTTT,CSARALRGATDTQYF
TRBV20-1,NA,TRBD2,TRBJ2-2,TGCAGTGCTACACCGGGACTAGTGGCCGGGGAGCTGTTTTTT,CSATPGLVAGELFF
TRBV5-1,NA,TRBD2,TRBJ2-2,TGCGCCAGCAGTGGACTAGCCAGCGCCGGGGAGCTGTTTTTT,CASSGLASAGELFF
TRBV27,NA,NA,TRBJ1-3,TGTGCCAGCAGTTACTACCCCCATGGAAACACCATATATTTT,CASSYYPHGNTIYF
TRBV5-1,NA,NA,TRBJ2-1,TGCGCCAGCAGCGGTTATTCAGCGCCCAGTAATGAGCAGTTCTTC,CASSGYSAPSNEQFF
TRBV6-2/TRBV6-3,few,TRBD2,TRBJ2-2,TGTGCCAGCAGTACCCCGGGACTAGCGGAGAGGGTCGGGGAGCTGTTTTTT,CASSTPGLAERVGELFF
TRBV6-2/TRBV6-3,NA,NA,TRBJ2-2,TGTGCCAGCAGTTACTCGATATCCCCAGGGGTTATCACCGGGGAGCTGTTTTTT,CASSYSISPGVITGELFF
TRBV30,few,NA,TRBJ2-1,TGTGCCTGGAACGTACGGCTAACCTTCTACAATGAGCAGTTCTTC,CAWNVRLTFYNEQFF
TRBV18,few,TRBD2,TRBJ2-7,TGTGCCAGCTCACCGACTAGCGGGGCCTTCTACGAGCAGTACTTC,CASSPTSGAFYEQYF
TRBV15,NA,TRBD1,TRBJ1-6,TGTGCCACCAGCTATGACAGGGGGCCATATTCACCCCTCCACTTT,CATSYDRGPYSPLHF
TRBV6-4,NA,NA,TRBJ1-1,TGTGCCAGCAGTGCCTTTGGGTGGGATACTGAAGCTTTCTTT,CASSAFGWDTEAFF
TRBV7-2,many,TRBD2,TRBJ2-3,TGTGCCAGCAGCTTCGGGACTAGCGGCACAGATACGCAGTATTTT,CASSFGTSGTDTQYF
TRBV27,few,NA,TRBJ2-2,TGTGCCAGCAGTTTTCACAGGAGCGCGAACACCGGGGAGCTGTTTTTT,CASSFHRSANTGELFF
TRBV5-1,NA,NA,TRBJ1-3,TGCGCCAGCAGCTTGGTACAGGGTGGAAACACCATATATTTT,CASSLVQGGNTIYF
TRBV12-3/TRBV12-4,NA,NA,TRBJ2-7,TGTGCCAGCAGTTTGTTCGGGAGCGAGCAGTACTTC,CASSLFGSEQYF
TRBV4-1,NA,TRBD1,TRBJ1-1,TGCGCCAGCAGCCAAGATGACAGGGGCGAACTTTTCCCTGAAGCTTTCTTT,CASSQDDRGELFPEAFF
TRBV29-1,few,TRBD2,TRBJ2-1,TGCAGCGTTGCTCATGGGGGGGACAATGAGCAGTTCTTC,CSVAHGGDNEQFF
TRBV5-1,few,TRBD2,TRBJ2-5,TGCGCCAGCAGCAAAGGACTAGCGGGAGTGGGGGAGACCCAGTACTTC,CASSKGLAGVGETQYF
TRBV7-9,many,NA,TRBJ2-3,TGTGCCAGCAGAGATTTCGGGCGGCCCACAGATACGCAGTATTTT,CASRDFGRPTDTQYF
TRBV18,few,TRBD1,TRBJ1-1,TGTGCCAGCTCACCGAACCGCGGACAGGGCTTCAATGGAGCTTTCTTT,CASSPNRGQGFNGAFF
TRBV20-1,NA,TRBD1,TRBJ1-2,TGCAGTGCTGAAACAGGGGACTATAACTATGGCTACACCTTC,CSAETGDYNYGYTF
TRBV3-1,few,TRBD2,TRBJ2-1,TGTGCCAGCAGCCTCCCAGCGGGAGGGAGGAATGAGCAGTTCTTC,CASSLPAGGRNEQFF
TRBV29-1,NA,NA,TRBJ2-1,TGCAGCGTTGATCCGGACCCGACACCGAGCTCCTACAATGAGCAGTTCTTC,CSVDPDPTPSSYNEQFF
TRBV12-3/TRBV12-4,NA,NA,TRBJ2-4,TGTGCCAGCAGTTTTGGGGGTGCGCCCAAAAACATTCAGTACTTC,CASSFGGAPKNIQYF
TRBV29-1,NA,TRBD1,TRBJ2-2,TGCAGCGTTACAGGGGCGGTGGACACCGGGGAGCTGTTTTTT,CSVTGAVDTGELFF
TRBV30,few,TRBD2,TRBJ2-1,TGTGCCTGGAGAGCGGGAGCCTACAATGAGCAGTTCTTC,CAWRAGAYNEQFF
TRBV24-1,NA,TRBD1,TRBJ1-2,TGTGCCACCAGTGACTCGGACAGGGGCAATGGCTACACCTTC,CATSDSDRGNGYTF
TRBV29-1,few,TRBD1,TRBJ1-1,TGCAGCGCGGACAGGGGCTTGAACACTGAAGCTTTCTTT,CSADRGLNTEAFF
TRBV20-1,NA,TRBD1,TRBJ2-2,TGCAGTGCTAGAGTCAAAACAGGGGACACCGGGGAGCTGTTTTTT,CSARVKTGDTGELFF
TRBV19,few,NA,TRBJ1-5,TGTGCCAGTAGTGACGCAGGGCGCAATCAGCCCCAGCATTTT,CASSDAGRNQPQHF
TRBV5-5,few,NA,TRBJ2-7,TGTGCCAGCAGCTTGGTATTGAACTACGAGCAGTACTTC,CASSLVLNYEQYF
TRBV5-1,few,NA,TRBJ1-1,TGCGCCAGCAGCGTGGGGGTTGGAACTGAAGCTTTCTTT,CASSVGVGTEAFF
TRBV4-1,NA,TRBD2,TRBJ2-2,TGCGCCAGCAGCCAACGGACTAGCGGGGTCACCGGGGAGCTGTTTTTT,CASSQRTSGVTGELFF
TRBV12-3/TRBV12-4,NA,TRBD2,TRBJ2-3,TGTGCCAGCAGCTCTAGCGGGAGGGCCTCCCCGACCACAGATACGCAGTATTTT,CASSSSGRASPTTDTQYF
TRBV6-2/TRBV6-3,NA,NA,TRBJ1-2,TGTGCCAGCAGTTACCAGTTGAACTATGGCTACACCTTC,CASSYQLNYGYTF
TRBV15,few,NA,TRBJ2-1,TGTGCCACCAGCAGAGGACTCCTCCCTGGCGTTAACAATGAGCAGTTCTTC,CATSRGLLPGVNNEQFF